This T cell receptor beta chain was recorded in a study of regulatory T cells in long-lasting Graves disease. Time point described: newly diagnosed GD, antithyroid drugs for less than 3 months. Making the TCR library involved RNA that had been extracted from PBMCs. There are many counts of this clonotype. Construction of the TCR beta libraries employed iRepertoire HTBI primers in conjunction with Arm-PCR of CDR3 regions. MiXCR, run by TCRdb on the multiplex PCR reads, gives a single entry per CDR3 protein. Altogether 350,000 to 500,000 distinct CDR3 sequences are present, 13% to 15% being singletons, with the ten largest covering around a sixth. V lost 7 bases, J lost 8 bases, and 4 bases stayed unmatched. Germline lookup yields CDR1 KGHDR and CDR2 SFDVKD. This CDR3 is 13 amino acids long. The sample was also linked to a second study, of T cells in Graves' hyperthyroidism and ophthalmopathy. That report adds: Classification by a 13 V-J model distinguished ophthalmopathy from stable hyperthyroidism.

This specimen was peripheral blood mononuclear cells (PBMCs), taken at new diagnosis, from a patient treated with antithyroid drugs. This TCR was recovered from a woman in her fifties or sixties with Graves disease. The chain joins TRBV24-1 to TRBJ2-1, with 10 nucleotides matching TRBD2. CDR3 sequence reads: CATRTSGFDEQFF. In nucleotides, the CDR3 is TGTGCCACCAGGACTAGCGGGTTCGATGAGCAGTTCTTC.